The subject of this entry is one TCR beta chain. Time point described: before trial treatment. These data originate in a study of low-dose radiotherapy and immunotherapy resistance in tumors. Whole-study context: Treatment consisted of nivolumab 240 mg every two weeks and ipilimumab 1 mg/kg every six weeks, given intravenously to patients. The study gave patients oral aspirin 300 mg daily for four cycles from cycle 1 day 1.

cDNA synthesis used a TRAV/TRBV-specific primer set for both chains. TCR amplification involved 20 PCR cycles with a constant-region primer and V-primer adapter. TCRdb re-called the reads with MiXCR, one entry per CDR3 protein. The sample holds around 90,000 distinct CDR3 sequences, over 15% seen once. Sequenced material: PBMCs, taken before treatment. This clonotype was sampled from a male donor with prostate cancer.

DNA for the CDR3: TGTGCCAGCAGGGGGGCTAGCGGACCCTACGAGCAGTACTTC. Translation: CASRGASGPYEQYF. The chain employs TRBV2 and TRBJ2-7; weak D call: TRBD2 (7 bases). The CDR3 sequence is 14 residues long. V lost 6 bases, J lost 2 bases, and 14 bases lay in between. The V gene's germline CDR1 is SNHLY and CDR2 FYNNEI. Looking up the rest from reference TRBV2 and TRBJ2-7 gives the full variable domain: EPEVTQTPSHQVTQMGQEVILRCVPISNHLYFYWYRQILGQKVEFLVSFYNNEISEKSEIFDDQFSVERPDGSNFTLKIRSTKLEDSAMYFCASRGASGPYEQYFGPGTRLTVT.